The following is a T cell receptor beta chain sequence with its context. Antigen unknown. Libraries were prepared by immunoSEQ multiplex PCR; TCRdb keeps only in-frame clonotypes and omits some of them. The profile shows approximately 1,500,000 clones, around 97% of them singletons. This CDR3 spans 15 amino acids. Germline lookup yields CDR1 SGHKS and CDR2 YYEKEE (reference sequence). V lost 5 bases, J lost 6 bases, and 7 bases stayed unmatched. This specimen belongs to a study of shared clonotypes between healthy human individuals. At the level of the study: CD4 naive and CD4 memory each took three plates per donor, while CD8 naive took two and CD8 memory one. Findings and caveats of the study: Non-shared clonotypes showed lower generation probabilities than clonotypes common to all four donors.

The chain couples TRBV5-5 to TRBJ2-1; 11 nucleotides line up with TRBD2. Sequenced: naive CD4+ T cells sorted from blood. The subset is: CD45RA+ positively selected. This clonotype was obtained from a man between 25 and 39 years old in good health. CDR3 DNA sequence: TGTGCCAGCAGGCGAACTAGCGGGAGCGTCAATGAGCAGTTCTTC. It translates to CASRRTSGSVNEQFF.